Below, 5 T cell receptor beta chains from the same sample are listed, as sequenced in a study of T-cell memory formation after mild COVID-19. MiXCR was run by TCRdb on the 5' RACE reads, yielding one entry per CDR3 protein. This sample carries approximately 500,000 distinct CDR3 sequences, about 23% of them seen once, and the ten largest clones take 9.5% to 15%. The sample was PBMCs or a T cell subset sorted from them (not recorded which). All receptors derive from an adult woman who had mild COVID-19 (a few samples of this study predate the infection). Cell type and time point are not known.

This chain joins TRBV7-9 and TRBJ2-3, with no clear D. V was trimmed by 5 bases and J by 6 bases, leaving 6 bases between them. This CDR3 comprises 11 residues. Per the germline V gene, CDR1 is SEHNR and CDR2 is FQNEAQ (reference sequence). The DNA for the CDR3 is TGTGCCAGCAGCCGAATGGATACGCAGTATTTT. Amino acids: CASSRMDTQYF.

This clonotype was seen repeatedly, ten times or more. The rearrangement uses TRBV20-1 and TRBJ2-4, with D perhaps given as TRBD1 or TRBD2 (5 bases each). The CDR3 runs 15 residues. Germline V gives CDR1 DFQATT, CDR2 SNEGSKA (reference sequence). V lost 6 bases and J 3 bases, leaving 18 bases between the germline ends. The chain's CDR3 is CSAPGPTRGKNIQYF. DNA of the CDR3: TGCAGTGCCCCGGGCCCTACGAGGGGCAAAAACATTCAGTACTTC.

This clonotype was found a few times. The chain carries TRBV6-5 and TRBJ2-3, with D uncertain. CDR1 and CDR2 from the germline V gene are MNHEY and SVGAGI. The length of the CDR3 is 15 residues. The germline V and J ends were trimmed by 4 bases and 2 bases, with 13 bases remaining between them. The CDR3 here is CASSSSPGHTDTQYF. For the CDR3, the DNA is TGTGCCAGCAGTTCCTCCCCGGGCCACACAGATACGCAGTATTTT.

The gene calls are TRBV20-1 and TRBJ2-3; D is possibly TRBD1 (6 bases). V was trimmed by 2 bases and J by 4 bases, leaving 16 bases between them. Germline loops: CDR1 DFQATT, CDR2 SNEGSKA (reference sequence). The CDR3 sequence is 15 residues long. Here the CDR3 reads CSARIDRLKPDTQYF. CDR3 DNA sequence: TGCAGTGCTAGAATTGACAGGCTAAAGCCAGATACGCAGTATTTT.

This clonotype was seen a handful of times. The chain links TRBV18 to TRBJ2-1; D is unclear. Per germline, CDR1 KGHSH and CDR2 LQKENI. This CDR3 region has 13 residues. The V and J ends lost 3 bases and 6 bases respectively, with 9 bases between them. The DNA for the CDR3 is TGTGCCAGCTCACCCGTTGGCTCCAATGAGCAGTTCTTC. Translation gives CASSPVGSNEQFF. Full variable domain (outside the CDR3, taken from reference TRBV18 and TRBJ2-1): NAGVMQNPRHLVRRRGQEARLRCSPMKGHSHVYWYRQLPEEGLKFMVYLQKENIIDESGMPKERFSAEFPKEGPSILRIQQVVRGDSAAYFCASSPVGSNEQFFGPGTRLTVL.